This T cell receptor (beta chain) was captured in a study of molecular identifiers for immune sequencing clone quantification (dated by TCRdb to the late 2010s). Background on the whole study: For a replicate experiment, RNA from around 20,000 or 100,000 naive CD8 T cells was divided into five aliquots, of which four were sequenced. CD8 T cells were used in a methods study to benchmark molecular-identifier clustering-based TCR repertoire sequencing (MIDCIRS) and TCR RNA copy counting.

This clonotype was detected ten times or more. What this receptor recognizes is not known. No much larger clonotype is one base removed from it; base qualities were not supplied. To prepare the library, PCR was applied. Sequencing was performed on an Illumina MiSeq. Purification of total RNA was performed with the Qiagen AllPrep DNA/RNA kit. Before any analysis, reads coming from multiple sequencing runs of the same library were combined into one pool. The authors' pipeline ran thus. Reads were retained only if an exact TCR constant sequence was present, and the retained reads were trimmed to 150 nt and grouped according to their 12-nt molecular barcodes. Reads within each barcode group were sub-clustered using a 15% Levenshtein threshold, and quality-weighted consensus sequences were constructed for each RNA molecule. Non-functional sequences were filtered out, along with any lower-count sequence sitting one edit away from another sequence. Based on a fit of two negative binomial distributions, barcode sub-clusters having less than 20% of the maximum read count were discarded. TCRdb passed the public sequencing reads through fastp at Q25 and MiXCR, retaining productive beta sequences. For every CDR3 protein sequence, its rows merge into one entry that carries the most common genes and DNA. In this record, the V and J calls reflect TCRdb's handling and not the investigators' own analysis. Across this sample there are 15,000 to 20,000 distinct CDR3 sequences, with about a fifth seen only once. The top ten clonotypes cover over 6% of the sample.

The V end loses 0 bases and the J end loses 3 bases, and a stretch of 10 bases separates them. From the cysteine up to the phenylalanine, the CDR3 has a length of 14 residues. Only CDR3 DNA remains: 42 bases, in frame from the first base. Via the germline V gene, CDR1 is SGHRS and CDR2 YFSETQ. Naive CD8 T cells, defined as CD8+CD4-CCR7+CD45RA+, were FACS-sorted into RLT Plus buffer on a BD FACSAria II. For a sensitivity comparison, a portion of naive CD8 T cell RNA was divided equally between MIDCIRS and a Smart-seq2-style 5'RACE protocol. CD8 T cells were enriched using RosetteSep CD8+ T Cell Enrichment Cocktail and Ficoll-Paque, and the enriched cells then underwent ACK red cell lysis. The paper's findings and limits, for the study overall: Modeling estimated about 3.3 recovered TCR RNA copies per cell, compared with about 9.3 by digital PCR, which implies roughly 27% capture efficiency. When barcode sub-clustering was not used, chimeric consensus sequences inflated TCR diversity, with chimeras reaching as high as 47%. Spiked-in Jurkat TCR RNA equivalent to a single cell was reported to be detectable even among approximately 900,000 naive CD8 T cells. In CMV-specific effector cells, clones with more than 20 RNA copies accounted for over 97% of molecules, whereas in naive cells such clones accounted for under 1%. Identical TCR molecules sharing a barcode could cause highly expanded clone sizes to be underestimated.

The TCR was taken from a human donor in good health. Some libraries in this study had Jurkat cell RNA spiked in. In this chain, TRBV5-1 is recombined with TRBJ2-7, and the D gene may be TRBD1, 6 bases matching. Sequences were obtained from naive CD8+ T cells from blood, with Jurkat cell RNA spiked in. According to the study, the label for this sample's cell subset or site signals: FACS-sorted CD8+CD4-CCR7+CD45RA+ naive T cells. The DNA sequence follows: TGCGCCAGCAGCTTGGAACAGGGCGGCTACGAGCAGTACTTC. Its translation is CASSLEQGGYEQYF. The CDR3, completed at both ends by the reference TRBV5-1 and TRBJ2-7 genes, gives the full variable domain KAGVTQTPRYLIKTRGQQVTLSCSPISGHRSVSWYQQTPGQGLQFLFEYFSETQRNKGNFPGRFSGRQFSNSRSEMNVSTLELGDSALYLCASSLEQGGYEQYFGPGTRLTVT.